This record covers a single T cell receptor (beta chain). Its cognate antigen is unknown. The sample is drawn from a study of molecular identifiers for immune sequencing clone quantification. The study's findings and limits: More than 97% of effector molecules, versus under 1% of naive-cell molecules, belonged to clones above 20 RNA copies. Spiked-in Jurkat TCR RNA corresponding to one cell was reported as detectable against about 1 million naive cells.

The length of the CDR3 is 13 residues. Germline V lookup: CDR1 LNHDA, CDR2 SQIVND (reference sequence). The ends were cut back, 6 bases at V and 9 bases at J, with 15 bases in the middle. Sorting captured naive CD8 T cells as CD8+CD4-CCR7+CD45RA+. Bulk TCR libraries used previously described methods and listed TCR primers. TCRdb analysed the PCR reads with MiXCR anew, one entry per CDR3 protein. This sample yields 100,000 or so distinct CDR3 sequences, of which over 30% are seen a single time; 4% to 5% belongs to the top ten. This clonotype originated in a human donor in good health. Some libraries in this study had Jurkat cell RNA spiked in. The chain combines TRBV19 with TRBJ1-5; a weak D match, TRBD1 (5 bases). Specimen: naive CD8+ T cells from blood, with Jurkat cell RNA spiked in. Indicated subset: FACS-sorted CD8+CD4-CCR7+CD45RA+ naive T cells. CDR3 nucleotides: TGTGCCAGTAGCCCAGGGCAACTTCTGCCCCAGCATTTT. This encodes CASSPGQLLPQHF.